These 22 T cell receptor beta chains were all obtained from the same sample, sequenced in a study of shared clonotypes between healthy human individuals. CD8 cells classed as naive were CD45RO-negative and positively selected for CCR7, excluding terminally differentiated effector memory CD45RA+ cells. Libraries were prepared by immunoSEQ multiplex PCR; TCRdb keeps only in-frame clonotypes and omits some of them. The sample records about 590,000 clones, 95% to 96% being singletons. Sequences were obtained from naive CD8+ T cells sorted from blood. Every receptor here comes from a woman in her twenties or thirties in good health.

The chain is built from TRBV2 and TRBJ2-3; D remains ambiguous. Germline CDR1 reads SNHLY; CDR2 reads FYNNEI. Trimming took off 4 bases at V and 2 bases at J, with 13 bases between the two ends. The CDR3 sequence is 15 residues long. CDR3 sequence (DNA): TGTGCCAGCAGTGGTTCCCTAGACAACACAGATACGCAGTATTTT. It translates to CASSGSLDNTDTQYF. Together with reference TRBV2 and TRBJ2-3, the CDR3 gives the full variable domain: EPEVTQTPSHQVTQMGQEVILRCVPISNHLYFYWYRQILGQKVEFLVSFYNNEISEKSEIFDDQFSVERPDGSNFTLKIRSTKLEDSAMYFCASSGSLDNTDTQYFGPGTRLTVL.

The rearrangement uses TRBV27 and TRBJ2-7; D unresolved. This CDR3 contains 17 residues. Germline CDR1 MNHEY, CDR2 SMNVEV (reference sequence). The V and J ends lost 3 bases and 3 bases respectively, with 21 bases between them. This CDR3 is CASSFPPPMEPGYEQYF. The CDR3 DNA reads TGTGCCAGCAGTTTCCCACCTCCTATGGAACCTGGCTACGAGCAGTACTTC.

This clone has just a few counts. This chain connects TRBV13 to TRBJ1-1, with D uncertain. This CDR3 has 14 amino acids. Germline CDR1 PRHDT, CDR2 FYEKMQ (reference sequence). Trimming pared 5 bases from V and 3 bases from J, leaving 13 bases between. The CDR3 spells CASSIHRTYTEAFF. For the CDR3, the DNA is TGTGCCAGCAGCATCCACCGGACGTACACTGAAGCTTTCTTT.

The V call is TRBV5-6, the J call TRBJ2-2; the D gene could be TRBD1 or TRBD2 (5 bases each). Trimming took off 3 bases at V and 2 bases at J, with 20 bases between the two ends. Germline CDR1 SGHDT, CDR2 YYEEEE. The length of the CDR3 is 18 residues. The CDR3 loop reads CASSWVVGDPLNTGELFF. The CDR3 nucleotides read TGTGCCAGCAGCTGGGTCGTCGGGGACCCCCTCAACACCGGGGAGCTGTTTTTT.

Points on this clone: Other DNA sequences in the sample encode the same CDR3. The rearrangement uses TRBV30 and TRBJ2-6; D remains unclear. Trimming left V 1 base short and J 0 bases short, with 4 bases between. Germline CDR1 and CDR2: GTSNPN and SVGIG (reference sequence). The CDR3 length is 14 residues. The CDR3 spells CAWSAGSGANVLTF. For the CDR3, the DNA is TGTGCCTGGAGTGCGGGCTCTGGGGCCAACGTCCTGACTTTC.

The chain is built from TRBV7-6 and TRBJ2-7, with 10 bases identical to TRBD2. The germline V gene encodes CDR1 SGHVS and CDR2 FNYEAQ. The junction had 8 bases not matched to a gene; V was cut back by 5 bases and J by 4 bases. The CDR3 covers 15 residues. CDR3 nucleotide sequence: TGTGCCAGCAGCCCTTCTAGCGGGAGTCGGTACGAGCAGTACTTC. Its translation is CASSPSSGSRYEQYF.

This sequence joins TRBV27 and TRBJ2-1, with 8 bases identical to TRBD1. The CDR3 contains 15 residues. Looked up from germline, CDR1 is MNHEY and CDR2 is SMNVEV (reference sequence). With 3 bases clipped from V and 6 bases from J, the junction kept 7 bases outside the gene matches. CDR3 DNA sequence: TGTGCCAGCAGTTTTTTGGGACAGGCCGCCAATGAGCAGTTCTTC. Its translation is CASSFLGQAANEQFF.

V gene TRBV5-4 combines with J gene TRBJ2-3, with no clear D. The CDR3 length is 15 residues. Germline CDR1 is SGHNT and CDR2 is YYREEE (reference sequence). The ends were cut back, 2 bases at V and 2 bases at J, with 12 bases in the middle. DNA of the CDR3: TGTGCCAGCAGCTTATGGGCAGGCCTCACAGATACGCAGTATTTT. This gives the protein CASSLWAGLTDTQYF.

Details on this clone: Other DNA sequences in the same sample also yield this CDR3. The chain has TRBV6-5 and TRBJ2-7; D remains unclear. Trimming took off 3 bases at V and 0 bases at J, with 9 bases between the two ends. Germline CDR1 MNHEY, CDR2 SVGAGI. The CDR3 is made up of 14 amino acids. Here the CDR3 reads CASSYGGDSYEQYF. The CDR3 bases are TGTGCCAGCAGTTATGGTGGGGACTCCTACGAGCAGTACTTC.

The rearrangement links TRBV7-8 to TRBJ2-3, with unresolved D. Trimming removed 1 base from V and 2 bases from J, with 10 bases in between. The germline V gene has CDR1 SGHVS and CDR2 FQNEAQ. This CDR3 has 15 residues. DNA for the CDR3: TGTGCCAGCAGCTTAGGTTTGGTGACCACAGATACGCAGTATTTT. The encoded protein is CASSLGLVTTDTQYF.

The chain couples TRBV7-6 to TRBJ2-7; 11 positions agree with TRBD2. Losses at the gene ends were 3 bases for V and 1 base for J; bases not matched to a gene: 2. Germline CDR1 reads SGHVS; CDR2 reads FNYEAQ. This CDR3 spans 15 amino acids. The CDR3 region is CASSLTSGISYEQYF. The CDR3 nucleotides are TGTGCCAGCAGCTTGACTAGCGGGATTTCCTACGAGCAGTACTTC.

This clone was recorded once. J is TRBJ2-1 and V is TRBV6-4, with D tentatively TRBD2 (6 bases). The CDR3 has 18 residues. Germline assignment: CDR1 MRHNA and CDR2 SNTAGT. The V and J ends lost 4 bases and 3 bases respectively, with 22 bases between them. The CDR3: CASSAVISSGGVYNEQFF. CDR3 DNA sequence: TGTGCCAGCAGTGCGGTTATTAGTAGCGGAGGGGTCTACAATGAGCAGTTCTTC.

The V call is TRBV9, the J call TRBJ1-1; D gene uncertain. V shed 1 base and J shed 0 bases, with 7 bases lying between them. CDR3 length equals 14 residues. Germline CDR1 is SGDLS and CDR2 is YYNGEE. The CDR3 sequence: CASSVQSVNTEAFF. CDR3 sequence (DNA): TGTGCCAGCAGCGTACAGAGTGTGAACACTGAAGCTTTCTTT.

This chain connects TRBV9 to TRBJ2-1; D is possibly TRBD1 or TRBD2 (6 bases each). CDR3 length equals 15 residues. Between the trimmed V and J ends, which lost 3 bases and 6 bases, there was a span of 16 bases. Per the germline V gene, CDR1 is SGDLS and CDR2 is YYNGEE. The CDR3 here is CASSARGTQGNEQFF. The DNA of the CDR3 is TGTGCCAGCAGCGCGCGGGGCACACAGGGCAATGAGCAGTTCTTC.

V gene TRBV6-1 combines with J gene TRBJ1-4; no definite D call. The CDR3 has 15 residues. Germline assignment: CDR1 MNHNS and CDR2 SASEGT. With 5 bases removed from V and 0 bases from J, the gap between germline ends came to 10 bases. For the CDR3, the DNA is TGTGCCAGCAGTCTTTCAGGTGCAACTAATGAAAAACTGTTTTTT. It specifies CASSLSGATNEKLFF.

This CDR3 reads CASSLGTYQETQYF. In nucleotides, the CDR3 is TGTGCCAGCAGCTTAGGAACGTACCAAGAGACCCAGTACTTC. The chain links TRBV11-2 to TRBJ2-5, with D unresolved. The germline V gene encodes CDR1 SGHAT and CDR2 FQNNGV. The CDR3 sequence is 14 residues long. The V gene lost 1 base and the J gene lost 0 bases, with 6 bases spanning the gap.

This sequence joins TRBV28 and TRBJ2-1, with D tentatively TRBD2 (6 bases). Trimming stripped 3 bases from V and 2 bases from J, with 14 bases between. Germline V CDR1 and CDR2: MDHEN, SYDVKM. CDR3 length equals 16 residues. CDR3 residues: CASSLEAEGAYNEQFF. The CDR3 region has the DNA TGTGCCAGCAGTTTGGAAGCGGAGGGAGCCTACAATGAGCAGTTCTTC.

The genes are TRBV7-8 and TRBJ1-1; 11 nucleotides align to TRBD1. The V gene's germline CDR1 is SGHVS and CDR2 FQNEAQ. V lost 3 bases to trimming and J lost 1 base; unmatched junction nucleotides: 7. This CDR3 spans 17 amino acids. CDR3 region: CASSFSDRGPKNTEAFF. The CDR3 region has the DNA TGTGCCAGCAGCTTCTCGGACAGGGGGCCTAAGAACACTGAAGCTTTCTTT.

The chain links TRBV2 to TRBJ2-7; 8 nucleotides match TRBD2. The junction had 7 bases not matched to a gene; V was cut back by 1 base and J by 5 bases. Germline CDR1 SNHLY, CDR2 FYNNEI. The CDR3 sequence is 15 residues long. CDR3 DNA sequence: TGTGCCAGCAGTGAAGGGAGCGGGAGTAACCACGAGCAGTACTTC. Translating it yields CASSEGSGSNHEQYF. Based on the CDR3 plus reference TRBV2 and TRBJ2-7, the full variable domain is EPEVTQTPSHQVTQMGQEVILRCVPISNHLYFYWYRQILGQKVEFLVSFYNNEISEKSEIFDDQFSVERPDGSNFTLKIRSTKLEDSAMYFCASSEGSGSNHEQYFGPGTRLTVT.

This rearrangement joins TRBV29-1 to TRBJ2-3, with a possible D match to TRBD1 (5 bases). Trimming stripped 4 bases from V and 6 bases from J, with 14 bases between. Germline-derived CDR1 and CDR2 are SQVTM and ANQGSEA. This CDR3 comprises 13 residues. As DNA, the CDR3 is TGCAGCGTTGTACAGGACCTTATGGATACGCAGTATTTT. Translation: CSVVQDLMDTQYF.

The genes are TRBV9 and TRBJ2-1; maybe TRBD1 (6 bases). The CDR3 is 15 amino acids. V was cut by 2 bases and J by 10 bases, with 19 bases left in between. Germline V gene data show CDR1 as SGDLS and CDR2 as YYNGEE. The CDR3 sequence: CASSVTGIRGMEQFF. The CDR3 DNA reads TGTGCCAGCAGCGTCACAGGGATTCGGGGAATGGAGCAGTTCTTC.

The J gene is TRBJ2-1, the V gene TRBV4-2; D possibly uses TRBD1 or TRBD2 (5 bases each). Deletions cut 0 bases from V and 6 bases from J, with 18 bases between. This CDR3 has 17 amino acids. Per the germline V gene, CDR1 is LGHNA and CDR2 is YNFKEQ. CDR3 amino acids: CASSQDDGDGEGNEQFF. The DNA of the CDR3 is TGTGCCAGCAGCCAAGACGACGGGGACGGGGAAGGCAATGAGCAGTTCTTC.